This is a list of T cell receptor beta chains from one sample in a study of cytomegalovirus exposure and HLA in healthy donors. TCRdb's copy holds only in-frame clones and misses some; the assay was immunoSEQ multiplex PCR. Among 98,000 or so clones listed, around four fifths were seen once. Sequencing was carried out using PBMCs. These receptors were obtained from a middle-aged woman in good health and CMV-seronegative. Each CDR3 is given with its conserved first and last residue. D genes are given only for firm matches. Only part of the rows carry a size: once, few, many, or a class if the clone is expanded.

D gene: NA; clone size: NA; J gene: TRBJ2-7; V gene: TRBV4-3; CDR3 DNA: TGCGCCAGCAGCCAAGATGCACTTGGGGGGGGCTGGGAGCAGTACTTC; CDR3 protein: CASSQDALGGGWEQYF
D gene: TRBD2; clone size: NA; J gene: TRBJ2-4; V gene: TRBV14; CDR3 DNA: TGTGCCAGCAGCCAAGGGGGGACTAGCGGACTAGCCAAAAACATTCAGTACTTC; CDR3 protein: CASSQGGTSGLAKNIQYF
D gene: NA; clone size: few; J gene: TRBJ1-4; V gene: TRBV7-6; CDR3 DNA: TGTGCCAGCAGCTCCCCTGCAGGGGTGGTTGAAAAACTGTTTTTT; CDR3 protein: CASSSPAGVVEKLFF
D gene: NA; clone size: few; J gene: TRBJ1-5; V gene: TRBV4-2; CDR3 DNA: TGTGCCAGCAGCCAAGGGGAACCTTGGGGAGCATCGGGCAATCAGCCCCAGCATTTT; CDR3 protein: CASSQGEPWGASGNQPQHF
D gene: NA; clone size: NA; J gene: TRBJ1-5; V gene: TRBV7-2; CDR3 DNA: TGTGCCAGCAGCTTTACAGCTAGCAATCAGCCCCAGCATTTT; CDR3 protein: CASSFTASNQPQHF
D gene: TRBD2; clone size: NA; J gene: TRBJ2-3; V gene: TRBV28; CDR3 DNA: TGTGCCAGCAGTTTTGGGGCTAGCGGGAGTGGGTCAGATACGCAGTATTTT; CDR3 protein: CASSFGASGSGSDTQYF
D gene: NA; clone size: few; J gene: TRBJ2-1; V gene: TRBV11-2; CDR3 DNA: TGTGCCAGCAGCTTAGTTTCAGGGCAGGAGCAGTTCTTC; CDR3 protein: CASSLVSGQEQFF
D gene: NA; clone size: NA; J gene: TRBJ2-6; V gene: TRBV27; CDR3 DNA: TGTGCCAGCAGTCGTTTGATGGGGGCTCCTGGGGCCAACGTCCTGACTTTC; CDR3 protein: CASSRLMGAPGANVLTF
D gene: TRBD2; clone size: few; J gene: TRBJ2-1; V gene: TRBV6-5; CDR3 DNA: TGTGCCAGCAGTGGGATTGGGGGGGACAATGAGCAGTTCTTC; CDR3 protein: CASSGIGGDNEQFF
D gene: TRBD2; clone size: NA; J gene: TRBJ2-7; V gene: TRBV7-3; CDR3 DNA: TGTGCCAGCAGCTCCCCGACTAGCGCTAGATCCTACGAGCAGTACTTC; CDR3 protein: CASSSPTSARSYEQYF
D gene: NA; clone size: NA; J gene: TRBJ2-2; V gene: TRBV5-1; CDR3 DNA: TGCGCCAGCAGCTTGAGACTAGCCGGGGAGCTGTTTTTT; CDR3 protein: CASSLRLAGELFF
D gene: TRBD1; clone size: NA; J gene: TRBJ1-2; V gene: TRBV9; CDR3 DNA: TGTGCCAGCAGCGCGAGCGCAGGGGGCCATGGCTACACCTTC; CDR3 protein: CASSASAGGHGYTF
D gene: NA; clone size: NA; J gene: TRBJ1-6; V gene: TRBV5-1; CDR3 DNA: TGCGCCAGTAATAACGGGGGATATAATTCACCCCTCCACTTT; CDR3 protein: CASNNGGYNSPLHF
D gene: TRBD2; clone size: NA; J gene: TRBJ2-2; V gene: TRBV7-9; CDR3 DNA: TGTTCCAGCAGCCCATCGGGACTAGCGGGGCCCGGGGAGCTGTTTTTT; CDR3 protein: CSSSPSGLAGPGELFF
D gene: NA; clone size: NA; J gene: TRBJ2-2; V gene: TRBV6-1; CDR3 DNA: TGTGCCAGCAGGGACAGGAGGGGCACCGGGGAGCTGTTTTTT; CDR3 protein: CASRDRRGTGELFF
D gene: NA; clone size: NA; J gene: TRBJ2-7; V gene: TRBV7-3; CDR3 DNA: TGTGCCAGCAGCTTAACCTCCTCCCGCGAGCAGTACTTC; CDR3 protein: CASSLTSSREQYF
D gene: TRBD1; clone size: NA; J gene: TRBJ2-1; V gene: TRBV19; CDR3 DNA: TGTGCCAGCTGCCGGGACAGCCAAGGGGAGCAGTTCTTC; CDR3 protein: CASCRDSQGEQFF
D gene: TRBD2; clone size: NA; J gene: TRBJ2-1; V gene: TRBV27; CDR3 DNA: TGTGCCAGCAGTGGACCGGGACTAGGGGTCAATGAGCAGTTCTTC; CDR3 protein: CASSGPGLGVNEQFF
D gene: TRBD2; clone size: NA; J gene: TRBJ2-3; V gene: TRBV2; CDR3 DNA: TGTGCCAGCACCGGGAGGGGGACAGATACGCAGTATTTT; CDR3 protein: CASTGRGTDTQYF
D gene: NA; clone size: NA; J gene: TRBJ1-1; V gene: TRBV5-1; CDR3 DNA: TGCGCCAGCAGCTTCGGGGGAAACTGGGACACTGAAGCTTTCTTT; CDR3 protein: CASSFGGNWDTEAFF
D gene: TRBD1; clone size: few; J gene: TRBJ2-1; V gene: TRBV29-1; CDR3 DNA: TGCAGCGTTGGGACAGGCCAGGTAGCGAGGGTTAATGAGCAGTTCTTC; CDR3 protein: CSVGTGQVARVNEQFF
D gene: TRBD1; clone size: once; J gene: TRBJ1-2; V gene: TRBV10-3; CDR3 DNA: TGTGCCATCAGGAGACAGGGTCATGGCTACACCTTC; CDR3 protein: CAIRRQGHGYTF
D gene: TRBD1; clone size: once; J gene: TRBJ2-7; V gene: TRBV4-1; CDR3 DNA: TGCGCCAGCAGCCCCTGGACAGGGGGGTACGAGCAGTACTTC; CDR3 protein: CASSPWTGGYEQYF
D gene: TRBD1; clone size: NA; J gene: TRBJ1-4; V gene: TRBV18; CDR3 DNA: TGTGCCAGCTCCCCCGGGACAGGTGGGAAGGAAAAACTGTTTTTT; CDR3 protein: CASSPGTGGKEKLFF
D gene: NA; clone size: NA; J gene: TRBJ1-1; V gene: TRBV27; CDR3 DNA: TGTGCCAGCAGTCTCATACAGGGTTCCACTGAAGCTTTCTTT; CDR3 protein: CASSLIQGSTEAFF
D gene: TRBD1; clone size: NA; J gene: TRBJ1-1; V gene: TRBV28; CDR3 DNA: TGTGCCAGCAGTTTACCAACAGGGGGGGGCTTGAAAGCTTTCTTT; CDR3 protein: CASSLPTGGGLKAFF
D gene: TRBD1; clone size: NA; J gene: TRBJ2-1; V gene: TRBV18; CDR3 DNA: TGTGCCAGCTCCCCCGGGACAGGGGGCAATGAGCAGTTCTTC; CDR3 protein: CASSPGTGGNEQFF
D gene: NA; clone size: NA; J gene: TRBJ2-7; V gene: TRBV5-8; CDR3 DNA: TGTGCCAGCAGCTTGGGCAGGGAATACGAGCAGTACTTC; CDR3 protein: CASSLGREYEQYF
D gene: NA; clone size: NA; J gene: TRBJ2-5; V gene: TRBV28; CDR3 DNA: TGTGCCAGCAGTTTATTGGGGCGGGGTCAAGAGACCCAGTACTTC; CDR3 protein: CASSLLGRGQETQYF
D gene: NA; clone size: NA; J gene: TRBJ2-7; V gene: TRBV2; CDR3 DNA: TGTGCCAGCCGGGCGGGCAGGGGCTCCTACGAGCAGTACTTC; CDR3 protein: CASRAGRGSYEQYF
D gene: TRBD2; clone size: NA; J gene: TRBJ2-2; V gene: TRBV5-4; CDR3 DNA: TGTGCCAGCAGCTTGACCCCTGATTCTAGCGGGAGGACGGGAGGGGAGCTGTTTTTT; CDR3 protein: CASSLTPDSSGRTGGELFF
D gene: TRBD1; clone size: NA; J gene: TRBJ2-7; V gene: TRBV30; CDR3 DNA: TGTGCCTGCACGACAGGGGTTCCCTACGAGCAGTACTTC; CDR3 protein: CACTTGVPYEQYF
D gene: NA; clone size: NA; J gene: TRBJ2-4; V gene: TRBV18; CDR3 DNA: TGTGCCAGCTCACCGAGGGGGGGATTGGGCATAAACATTCAGTACTTC; CDR3 protein: CASSPRGGLGINIQYF
D gene: NA; clone size: NA; J gene: TRBJ1-2; V gene: TRBV5-1; CDR3 DNA: TGCGCCAGCAGCGGGGGCTCCGACGGCTACACCTTC; CDR3 protein: CASSGGSDGYTF
D gene: NA; clone size: NA; J gene: TRBJ1-1; V gene: TRBV9; CDR3 DNA: TGTGCCAGCAGCGTCGACTCTGGTTCTGAAGCTTTCTTT; CDR3 protein: CASSVDSGSEAFF
D gene: NA; clone size: NA; J gene: TRBJ2-7; V gene: TRBV18; CDR3 DNA: TGTGCCAGCTCACCATTGGGCAGCGAGCAGTACTTC; CDR3 protein: CASSPLGSEQYF
D gene: TRBD2; clone size: NA; J gene: TRBJ2-2; V gene: TRBV7-2; CDR3 DNA: TGTGCCAGCAGCCCAGGTAGCGGGGGCACCGGGGAGCTGTTTTTT; CDR3 protein: CASSPGSGGTGELFF
D gene: TRBD2; clone size: NA; J gene: TRBJ2-3; V gene: TRBV27; CDR3 DNA: TGTGCCAGTTCCCGGACTAGTCTTGGGGATACGCAGTATTTT; CDR3 protein: CASSRTSLGDTQYF
D gene: NA; clone size: once; J gene: TRBJ1-3; V gene: TRBV7-2; CDR3 DNA: TGTGCCAGCAGCTTAGGGTACAGTACTCTGAGAAACACCATATATTTT; CDR3 protein: CASSLGYSTLRNTIYF
D gene: NA; clone size: NA; J gene: TRBJ2-3; V gene: TRBV11-2; CDR3 DNA: TGTGCCAGCAGGCAAGTAGAGTCCACAGATACGCAGTATTTT; CDR3 protein: CASRQVESTDTQYF
D gene: TRBD2; clone size: NA; J gene: TRBJ2-7; V gene: TRBV30; CDR3 DNA: TGTGCCTGTAACCCCCGGACTAGCGTTTCCTACGAGCAGTACTTC; CDR3 protein: CACNPRTSVSYEQYF
D gene: TRBD2; clone size: NA; J gene: TRBJ2-1; V gene: TRBV9; CDR3 DNA: TGTGCCAGCAGCCCAGCGGGAGGGCCGAACAATGAGCAGTTCTTC; CDR3 protein: CASSPAGGPNNEQFF
D gene: NA; clone size: NA; J gene: TRBJ2-5; V gene: TRBV6-1; CDR3 DNA: TGTGCCAGCACTGACGGCCAGGGGCGAAAGACCCAGTACTTC; CDR3 protein: CASTDGQGRKTQYF
D gene: NA; clone size: NA; J gene: TRBJ2-7; V gene: TRBV9; CDR3 DNA: TGTGCCAGCAGCGAGGGGGACGGAGCCGCCTACGAGCAGTACTTC; CDR3 protein: CASSEGDGAAYEQYF
D gene: TRBD1; clone size: once; J gene: TRBJ2-3; V gene: TRBV9; CDR3 DNA: TGTGCCAGCAGCCCTGGGACAGGGGGCCCGGCAGATACGCAGTATTTT; CDR3 protein: CASSPGTGGPADTQYF
D gene: NA; clone size: NA; J gene: TRBJ1-1; V gene: TRBV9; CDR3 DNA: TGTGCCAGCAGCGTACAGGGGTTGTCGAACACTGAAGCTTTCTTT; CDR3 protein: CASSVQGLSNTEAFF
D gene: TRBD2; clone size: NA; J gene: TRBJ2-5; V gene: TRBV5-1; CDR3 DNA: TGCGCCAGCAGCTTGGACCCTAGCGGGACCCAGTACTTC; CDR3 protein: CASSLDPSGTQYF
D gene: TRBD1; clone size: NA; J gene: TRBJ1-2; V gene: TRBV7-2; CDR3 DNA: TGTGCCAGCAGTTTTACCCCTTCGGGACAGGGCTTCGGCTACACCTTC; CDR3 protein: CASSFTPSGQGFGYTF
D gene: TRBD2; clone size: NA; J gene: TRBJ2-1; V gene: TRBV7-9; CDR3 DNA: TGTGCCAGCAGCTTCCCCAAGGGGGGACTAGCGGATTACAATGAGCAGTTCTTC; CDR3 protein: CASSFPKGGLADYNEQFF
D gene: NA; clone size: NA; J gene: TRBJ2-3; V gene: TRBV7-3; CDR3 DNA: TGTGCCAGCAGCGTCGGGACAGATACGCAGTATTTT; CDR3 protein: CASSVGTDTQYF
D gene: TRBD1; clone size: once; J gene: TRBJ1-3; V gene: TRBV28; CDR3 DNA: TGTGCCAGCGGCAGGGGGGACTCTGGAAACACCATATATTTT; CDR3 protein: CASGRGDSGNTIYF
D gene: NA; clone size: NA; J gene: TRBJ2-7; V gene: TRBV28; CDR3 DNA: TGTGCCAGCAGTTCACCAAGAGGGGGAACTTCCTACGAGCAGTACTTC; CDR3 protein: CASSSPRGGTSYEQYF
D gene: NA; clone size: NA; J gene: TRBJ2-1; V gene: TRBV28; CDR3 DNA: TGTGCCAGCACCGCCCGGAGGGGAATGTACAATGAGCAGTTCTTC; CDR3 protein: CASTARRGMYNEQFF
D gene: NA; clone size: NA; J gene: TRBJ2-1; V gene: TRBV7-8; CDR3 DNA: TGTGCCAGCAGCTTAGTAAGGGGAAACGATGAGCAGTTCTTC; CDR3 protein: CASSLVRGNDEQFF